This TCR beta chain was captured in a study of regulatory T cells in long-lasting Graves disease. Libraries of TCR beta came from iRepertoire HTBI primers plus Arm-PCR of CDR3 regions. Original methodology: Samples jointly harbored about 65 TRBV and about 15 TRBJ segments. TCRdb redid the calling of the multiplex PCR reads with MiXCR, one entry per CDR3 protein. The V and J calls were determined by TCRdb, not by the authors. The sample records approximately 480,000 distinct CDR3 sequences, 15% to 20% being singletons. This clonotype was observed a few times. Germline V gene sequence: CDR1 SNHLY, CDR2 FYNNEI. V lost 6 bases to trimming and J lost 8 bases; unmatched junction nucleotides: 4. The CDR3 contains 14 residues. Time point here: newly diagnosed GD, antithyroid drugs for less than 3 months. PBMCs were the source of the RNA used for TCR sequencing. The data also belong to a second study, concerning T cells in Graves' hyperthyroidism and ophthalmopathy. In that study: Exclusion followed for patients with uncontrolled infection, other autoimmune disease, pregnancy or lactation. HTBI primers were used for first-round RT-PCR of the TCR CDR3. The model forecast ophthalmopathy, anticipating it by a median about 7 months before onset.

This chain uses TRBV2 with TRBJ2-2; 12 bases align to TRBD2. The clonotype was recovered from a man aged 35-49 years with Graves disease. The sequencing here drew on peripheral blood mononuclear cells (PBMCs), taken at new diagnosis, from a patient treated with antithyroid drugs. The CDR3 is CASRRLAGAGELFF. The CDR3 DNA is TGTGCCAGCAGGCGACTAGCGGGAGCGGGGGAGCTGTTTTTT.